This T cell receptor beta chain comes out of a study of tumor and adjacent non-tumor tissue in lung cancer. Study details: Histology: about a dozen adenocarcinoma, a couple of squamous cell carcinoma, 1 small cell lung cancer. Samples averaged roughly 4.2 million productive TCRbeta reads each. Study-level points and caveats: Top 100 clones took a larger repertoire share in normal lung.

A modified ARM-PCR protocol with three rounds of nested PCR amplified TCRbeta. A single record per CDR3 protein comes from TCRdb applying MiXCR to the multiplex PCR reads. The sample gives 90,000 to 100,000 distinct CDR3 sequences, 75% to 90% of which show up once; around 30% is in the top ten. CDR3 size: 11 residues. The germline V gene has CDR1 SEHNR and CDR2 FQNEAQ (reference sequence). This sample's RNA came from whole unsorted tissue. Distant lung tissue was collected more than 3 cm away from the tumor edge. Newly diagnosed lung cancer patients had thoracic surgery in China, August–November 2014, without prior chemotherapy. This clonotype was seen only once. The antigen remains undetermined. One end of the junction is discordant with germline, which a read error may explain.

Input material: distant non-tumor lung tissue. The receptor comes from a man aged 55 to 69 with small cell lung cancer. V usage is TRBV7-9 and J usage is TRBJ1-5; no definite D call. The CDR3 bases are TGTGCCAGTAGCTCCAGCAAGCCCCGGCATTTT. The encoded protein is CASSSSKPRHF.